Listed here is a single T cell receptor (beta chain). Its antigen is currently unknown. Losses at the gene ends were 6 bases for V and 5 bases for J; bases not matched to a gene: 4. The CDR3 runs 13 residues. The use of genomic DNA as template underpinned the TCR beta VDJ and CDR3 profiling. One entry per CDR3 protein results from TCRdb running MiXCR on the reads. The repertoire includes under 200,000 distinct CDR3 sequences, roughly half of them detected once, and around 2% sits in the top ten. Previously, flow cytometry had revealed CD8+CD57+ cell expansion in the patients chosen for sequencing. Diagnosis of severe acquired aplastic anemia applied to all patients. Untreated patients provided the blood samples, with no therapy given before sampling. This entry is derived from a study of CD8+CD57+ T cells in acquired aplastic anemia. Study-level background: An average of 3.2 ug of DNA was obtained from sorted CD4+ and CD8+ cells.

Study observations and caveats: Researchers report that approximately 28 CD8+ CDR3 sequences appeared in both patients and controls.

Sample: sorted CD4+, CD8+, or CD8+CD57+ T cells (not recorded which) from PBMCs. This chain uses TRBV12-3 or TRBV12-4 with TRBJ2-5; 9 bases map to TRBD2. The receptor was isolated from a human donor with aplastic anemia. In DNA form, the CDR3 reads TGTGCCAGCAGGGTAGCGGGGGTTGAGACCCAGTACTTC. It codes for CASRVAGVETQYF.